These 27 T cell receptor beta chains originate from one sample sequenced in a study of patients and donors after allogeneic stem cell transplantation. TCRdb used MiXCR to reprocess the RT-PCR reads, holding one entry per CDR3 protein. The table has about 230,000 distinct CDR3 sequences, roughly 13% seen once; the top ten hold 9.5% to 13%. The specimen sequenced was blood, either unsorted or a sorted T cell fraction (not recorded which). These receptors all stem from a human donor who was either an allogeneic HSCT recipient or a stem cell or donor lymphocyte infusion donor (not recorded which). It is not recorded whose cells these are; they may come from a transplant donor.

Concerning this clonotype: A read error is likely, as this CDR3 ends without the conserved phenylalanine or tryptophan. The V gene is TRBV28, the J gene TRBJ1-4; D perhaps matches TRBD1 (5 bases). The CDR3 consists of 15 residues. Trimming left V 6 bases short and J 0 bases short, with 11 bases between. Germline V gene lookup returns CDR1 MDHEN and CDR2 SYDVKM. CDR3 nucleotide sequence: TGTGCCAGCAGCCCTACCAGGGCAACTAATGAAAAACTGTTTCTT. This encodes CASSPTRATNEKLFL.

This clonotype was seen a handful of times. The J gene is TRBJ1-4, the V gene TRBV19; 7 bases align to TRBD1. This CDR3 contains 17 residues. Losses at the gene ends were 5 bases for V and 6 bases for J; bases not matched to a gene: 15. The germline V gene encodes CDR1 LNHDA and CDR2 SQIVND (reference sequence). The CDR3 bases are TGTGCCAGTAGTGACCCAATCACAGGGGAACGGGATGAAAAACTGTTTTTT. Amino acid sequence: CASSDPITGERDEKLFF. Full variable domain (outside the CDR3, taken from reference TRBV19 and TRBJ1-4): DGGITQSPKYLFRKEGQNVTLSCEQNLNHDAMYWYRQDPGQGLRLIYYSQIVNDFQKGDIAEGYSVSREKKESFPLTVTSAQKNPTAFYLCASSDPITGERDEKLFFGSGTQLSVL.

This clonotype was detected only a few times. CDR3 loop: CASKMGTGYQPQHF. In nucleotides, the CDR3 is TGTGCCAGCAAGATGGGGACAGGGTATCAGCCCCAGCATTTT. This rearrangement joins TRBV2 to TRBJ1-5, with TRBD1 identical over 9 bases. The germline V gene encodes CDR1 SNHLY and CDR2 FYNNEI. CDR3 size: 14 residues. The trim removed 7 bases at V and 5 bases at J, leaving 6 bases unmatched.

The table lists this clonotype with a few counts. The chain has TRBV12-5 and TRBJ2-2; D possibly corresponds to TRBD1 (6 bases). V was clipped by 2 bases and J by 0 bases, with 13 bases between them. CDR1 is LGHNT, CDR2 FRNRAP, per germline. There are 17 residues in the CDR3. CDR3 protein: CASGLNMDSSNTGELFF. In nucleotides, the CDR3 is TGTGCTAGTGGTTTGAATATGGACAGTTCGAACACCGGGGAGCTGTTTTTT.

This clonotype was detected ten times or more. The chain employs TRBV29-1 and TRBJ1-2; maybe TRBD1 (5 bases). The CDR3 extends over 12 amino acids. With 7 bases removed from V and 8 bases from J, the gap between germline ends came to 17 bases. CDR1 and CDR2 from the germline V gene are SQVTM and ANQGSEA. This CDR3 is CSAGGTSGGYTF. CDR3 nucleotides: TGCAGCGCTGGTGGGACTAGTGGGGGCTACACCTTC.

This chain links TRBV19 with TRBJ2-7; possibly TRBD2 for D (6 bases). The germline V and J ends were trimmed by 6 bases and 4 bases, with 10 bases remaining between them. This CDR3 comprises 12 residues. Germline values: CDR1 LNHDA, CDR2 SQIVND (reference sequence). This CDR3 reads CASSPSAYEQYF. In DNA form, the CDR3 reads TGTGCCAGTAGCCCTAGCGCGTACGAGCAGTACTTC.

This clonotype was found a few times. This rearrangement joins TRBV20-1 to TRBJ2-5; D unclear. V dropped 3 bases and J dropped 4 bases, with 6 bases sitting between them. CDR3 length equals 11 residues. The germline V gene has CDR1 DFQATT and CDR2 SNEGSKA (reference sequence). The DNA for the CDR3 is TGCAGTGCTAGCCCGGGAGAGACCCAGTACTTC. It specifies CSASPGETQYF.

This clonotype showed up many times. This chain connects TRBV6-1 to TRBJ1-1, with D maybe TRBD1 (5 bases). CDR1 MNHNS and CDR2 SASEGT come from the germline V gene. Trimming took off 7 bases at V and 0 bases at J, with 18 bases between the two ends. The CDR3 has 16 residues. The CDR3 sequence is CASIPPRAGMNTEAFF. In DNA, the CDR3 is TGTGCCAGCATTCCGCCCAGGGCAGGAATGAACACTGAAGCTTTCTTT.

This clonotype was picked up a small number of times. The rearrangement links TRBV20-1 to TRBJ1-1; D is possibly TRBD1 (5 bases). Germline CDR1 DFQATT, CDR2 SNEGSKA (reference sequence). Trimming removed 3 bases from V and 1 base from J, with 9 bases in between. The CDR3 contains 13 residues. CDR3 bases: TGCAGTGCTAGTTCAGGGACGAACACTGAAGCTTTCTTT. Translation gives CSASSGTNTEAFF.

This clonotype has ten or more counts. The chain uses TRBV11-3 and TRBJ2-6; a weak D match, TRBD1 (5 bases). This CDR3 spans 15 amino acids. Per the germline V gene, CDR1 is SGHNT and CDR2 is YENEEA. V gave up 6 bases and J gave up 1 base, with 10 bases separating them. The CDR3 loop is CASRRDRSGANVLTF. CDR3 nucleotides: TGTGCCAGCAGGCGAGACAGATCTGGGGCCAACGTCCTGACTTTC.

In this sample, this clonotype turned up many times. The chain uses TRBV20-1 and TRBJ2-3; D is perhaps TRBD2 (6 bases). Between the trimmed V and J ends, which lost 3 bases and 6 bases, there was a span of 19 bases. In germline, CDR1 is DFQATT, CDR2 SNEGSKA (reference sequence). This CDR3 comprises 15 residues. The CDR3 protein is CSARGPSARRDTQYF. The CDR3 bases are TGCAGTGCTAGGGGCCCTAGCGCGAGGAGGGATACGCAGTATTTT.

This clonotype turned up a few times. The rearrangement joins TRBV6-1 to TRBJ1-5; weak D call: TRBD1 (5 bases). Trimming took 3 bases from V and 1 from J, leaving 10 bases between them. CDR1 is MNHNS and CDR2 is SASEGT in the germline V gene. This CDR3 has 15 amino acids. The CDR3 region has the DNA TGTGCCAGCAGTGACGTCGGGACCAGCAATCAGCCCCAGCATTTT. Residues: CASSDVGTSNQPQHF.

This clonotype was counted between two and nine times. The V call is TRBV6-1, the J call TRBJ1-2; D is undetermined. The CDR3 totals 13 residues. V dropped 5 bases and J dropped 7 bases, with 14 bases sitting between them. Germline V gene lookup returns CDR1 MNHNS and CDR2 SASEGT. DNA of the CDR3: TGTGCCAGCAGTAAGGGTTTACTGGCTGGCTACACCTTC. Residues: CASSKGLLAGYTF.

This clonotype came up many times. The chain combines TRBV4-3 with TRBJ2-2; 9 bases align to TRBD2. The germline gives CDR1 LGHNA, CDR2 YSLEER. The CDR3 covers 17 residues. Trimming removed 0 bases from V and 4 bases from J; junction bases left unmatched: 6. CDR3 nucleotide sequence: TGCGCCAGCAGCCAAGACGTGGCGGGGGGGGTCACCGGGGAGCTGTTTTTT. Translating gives CASSQDVAGGVTGELFF.

The chain combines TRBV20-1 with TRBJ2-5, with D perhaps TRBD1 (5 bases). This CDR3 has 15 amino acids. Germline CDR1 reads DFQATT; CDR2 reads SNEGSKA (reference sequence). The V gene lost 0 bases and the J gene lost 4 bases, with 15 bases spanning the gap. The CDR3 DNA is TGCAGTGCTAGAGATATTGGCAGGGCCGCAGAGACCCAGTACTTC. Translated: CSARDIGRAAETQYF.

This clonotype was seen at least ten times. The J gene is TRBJ2-4, the V gene TRBV20-1; D perhaps matches TRBD1 (6 bases). V was cut by 0 bases and J by 4 bases, with 10 bases left in between. This CDR3 comprises 14 residues. CDR1 and CDR2 (germline): DFQATT, SNEGSKA (reference sequence). The chain's CDR3 is CSAREGGLKNIQYF. CDR3 in DNA: TGCAGTGCTAGAGAAGGGGGTCTTAAAAACATTCAGTACTTC.

This clonotype was observed many times. This chain connects TRBV11-1 to TRBJ1-3, with unresolved D. Germline CDR1 and CDR2: SGHAT and FQDESV (reference sequence). CDR3 size: 14 residues. Trimming took 2 bases from V and 3 from J, leaving 8 bases between them. DNA of the CDR3: TGTGCCAGCAGCTTATGGACTCTTGGAAACACCATATATTTT. Protein sequence: CASSLWTLGNTIYF.

This clonotype was detected only a few times. The chain recombines TRBV20-1 with TRBJ2-3; 9 bases match TRBD2. The J segment lost 4 bases and the V segment lost 5 bases, leaving 13 bases of the junction unmatched. Germline-derived CDR1 and CDR2 are DFQATT and SNEGSKA (reference sequence). The CDR3 length is 16 residues. Written as DNA, the CDR3 is TGCAGTGCTCTATCTAGGTTAGCGGGAGATCCAGATACGCAGTATTTT. Translated, it gives CSALSRLAGDPDTQYF.

The CDR3 reads CASSRDRAMNTEAFF. CDR3 coding DNA: TGTGCCAGCAGCCGGGACAGGGCAATGAACACTGAAGCTTTCTTT. This chain connects TRBV5-8 to TRBJ1-1; 9 positions agree with TRBD1. The CDR3 runs to 15 residues. Trimming removed 4 bases from V and 0 bases from J; junction bases left unmatched: 4. The germline V gene encodes CDR1 SGHTS and CDR2 YDEGEE.

This clonotype was detected only a few times. The chain combines TRBV2 with TRBJ2-1; D may be TRBD1 (5 bases). V was pared by 8 bases and J by 6 bases, with 17 bases between. The CDR3 spans 14 residues. Looked up from germline, CDR1 is SNHLY and CDR2 is FYNNEI. The CDR3 DNA reads TGTGCCAGCGGGGCTGCCGGTTTCCGCAATGAGCAGTTCTTC. It translates to CASGAAGFRNEQFF.

This clonotype was seen ten or more times. The V and J genes are TRBV18 and TRBJ2-1; D is perhaps TRBD2 (5 bases). V dropped 5 bases and J dropped 9 bases, with 17 bases sitting between them. The CDR3 is 14 amino acids. Per the germline V gene, CDR1 is KGHSH and CDR2 is LQKENI. The DNA for the CDR3 is TGTGCCAGCTCAGAGGGAGTATCGTCCGGTGAGCAGTTCTTC. Translating gives CASSEGVSSGEQFF.

In its sample, this clonotype was seen a few times. V usage is TRBV30 and J usage is TRBJ2-7; D is unresolved. There are 12 residues in the CDR3. Germline CDR1 is GTSNPN and CDR2 is SVGIG (reference sequence). Trimming took 8 bases from V and 0 from J, leaving 11 bases between them. CDR3 in amino acids: CALFVHSYEQYF. The CDR3 bases are TGTGCCCTGTTTGTCCACTCCTACGAGCAGTACTTC.

The V call is TRBV2, the J call TRBJ2-5; D gene ambiguous. Trimming removed 0 bases at V and 5 bases at J, with 16 bases between. The CDR3 runs 16 residues. The germline V gene encodes CDR1 SNHLY and CDR2 FYNNEI. CDR3 residues: CASSEAIRRAGETQYF. CDR3 sequence (DNA): TGTGCCAGCAGTGAAGCGATTAGGAGAGCCGGCGAGACCCAGTACTTC. The full variable domain, with the rest looked up from reference TRBV2 and TRBJ2-5, is EPEVTQTPSHQVTQMGQEVILRCVPISNHLYFYWYRQILGQKVEFLVSFYNNEISEKSEIFDDQFSVERPDGSNFTLKIRSTKLEDSAMYFCASSEAIRRAGETQYFGPGTRLLVL.

The chain joins TRBV11-2 to TRBJ1-1; 9 bases match TRBD1. Germline loops: CDR1 SGHAT, CDR2 FQNNGV. Trimming cost V 1 base and J 0 bases; bases outside gene matches: 3. The CDR3 loop spans 16 amino acids. CDR3: CASSLVGQGLNTEAFF. The CDR3 coding sequence is TGTGCCAGCAGCTTAGTGGGACAGGGATTGAACACTGAAGCTTTCTTT.

V is TRBV27 and J is TRBJ2-7; the D call may be TRBD1 or TRBD2 (5 bases each). Germline loops: CDR1 MNHEY, CDR2 SMNVEV (reference sequence). There are 12 residues in the CDR3. Trimming took off 10 bases at V and 2 bases at J, with 12 bases between the two ends. CDR3 loop: CATRGPTYEQYF. DNA of the CDR3: TGTGCCACCCGGGGCCCCACCTACGAGCAGTACTTC.

The chain joins TRBV7-8 to TRBJ2-7; 11 bases agree with TRBD2. The V gene's germline CDR1 is SGHVS and CDR2 FQNEAQ. V gave up 6 bases and J gave up 4 bases; unmatched junction bases: 11. The CDR3 loop spans 16 amino acids. The chain's CDR3 is CASRAGSGTSGYEQYF. The CDR3 DNA sequence: TGTGCCAGCAGAGCGGGGTCCGGGACTAGCGGTTACGAGCAGTACTTC.

The V call is TRBV6-1, the J call TRBJ2-5; 13 nucleotides agree with TRBD2. The germline V gene encodes CDR1 MNHNS and CDR2 SASEGT. V was pared by 5 bases and J by 5 bases, with 8 bases of the junction left unmatched. The CDR3 totals 16 residues. CDR3 residues: CASSHPGLAGRETQYF. The DNA of the CDR3 is TGTGCCAGCAGTCACCCGGGACTAGCGGGGAGGGAGACCCAGTACTTC.